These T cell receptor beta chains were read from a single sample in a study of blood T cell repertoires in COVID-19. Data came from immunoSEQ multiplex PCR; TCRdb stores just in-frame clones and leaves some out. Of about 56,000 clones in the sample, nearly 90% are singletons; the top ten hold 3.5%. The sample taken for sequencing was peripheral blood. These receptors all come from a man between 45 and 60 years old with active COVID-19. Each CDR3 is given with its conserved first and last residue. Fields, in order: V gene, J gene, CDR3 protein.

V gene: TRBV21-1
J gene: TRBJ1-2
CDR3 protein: CASSPHQVGYGYTF

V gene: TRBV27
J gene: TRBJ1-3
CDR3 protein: CASSFGNTIYF

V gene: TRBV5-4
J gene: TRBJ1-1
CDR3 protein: CASSPTDRERSTEAFF

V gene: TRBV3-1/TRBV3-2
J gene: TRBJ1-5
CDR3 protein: CASSQGGQGIQPQHF

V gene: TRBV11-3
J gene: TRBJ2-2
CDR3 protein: CASQITANTGELFF

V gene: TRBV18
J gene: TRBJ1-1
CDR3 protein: CASSPNRDAEAFF

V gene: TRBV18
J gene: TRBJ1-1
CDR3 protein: CASSRQENTEAFF

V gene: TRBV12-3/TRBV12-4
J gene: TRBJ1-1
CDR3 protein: CASSYGGNTEAFF

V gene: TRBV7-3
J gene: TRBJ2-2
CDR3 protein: CASSSRQGATGELFF

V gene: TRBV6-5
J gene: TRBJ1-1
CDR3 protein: CASGETGPEAFF

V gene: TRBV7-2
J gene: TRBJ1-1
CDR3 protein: CASSLSMNTEAFF

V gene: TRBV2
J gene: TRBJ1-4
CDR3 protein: CASKTRDRGAFGEKLFF

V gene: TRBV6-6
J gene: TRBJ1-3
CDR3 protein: CAGRADISGNTIYF

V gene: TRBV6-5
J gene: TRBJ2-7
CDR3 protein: CASSPRLTSEQYF

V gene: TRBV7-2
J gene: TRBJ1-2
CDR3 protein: CASSPSSGKGYGYTF

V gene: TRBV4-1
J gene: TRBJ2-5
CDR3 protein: CASSQDAGGPQTQYF

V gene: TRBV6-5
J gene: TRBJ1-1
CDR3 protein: CASSTGTENTEAFF

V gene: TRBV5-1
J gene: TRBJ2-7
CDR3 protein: CASRFRDSYEQYF

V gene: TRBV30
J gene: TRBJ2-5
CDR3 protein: CAWSPGEETQYF

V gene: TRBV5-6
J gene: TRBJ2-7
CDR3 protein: CASSLATGQGYEQYF

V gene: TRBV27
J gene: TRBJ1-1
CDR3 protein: CASYNLDSNTEAFF

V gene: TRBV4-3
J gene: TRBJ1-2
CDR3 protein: CASSQLLGQGDGYTF

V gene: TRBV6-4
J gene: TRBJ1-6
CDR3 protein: CASSPGQGGNSPLHF

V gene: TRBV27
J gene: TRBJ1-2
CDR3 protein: CASSVRGANGYTF

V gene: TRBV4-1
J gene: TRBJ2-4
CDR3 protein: CASSQIRTAKNIQYF